Listed here is a single T cell receptor (beta chain). Profiling relied on immunoSEQ multiplex PCR, and the TCRdb table lists in-frame clones only, not all of them. The repertoire has 55,000 to 80,000 clones, over 80% of them found once; the top ten carry 0.42%. This record comes from a study of technical replicates of blood from a handful of donors. The length of the CDR3 is 14 residues. Germline CDR1 is SGHNT and CDR2 is YYREEE (reference sequence). V was cut by 4 bases and J by 2 bases, with 13 bases left in between. The sequence came from a human donor in good health. The sample was T cells isolated from PBMCs. This rearrangement joins TRBV5-4 to TRBJ2-7; D perhaps matches TRBD2 (5 bases). CDR3 amino acids: CASSSTGIPYEQYF. The CDR3 DNA is TGTGCCAGCAGCAGCACCGGGATCCCCTACGAGCAGTACTTC.